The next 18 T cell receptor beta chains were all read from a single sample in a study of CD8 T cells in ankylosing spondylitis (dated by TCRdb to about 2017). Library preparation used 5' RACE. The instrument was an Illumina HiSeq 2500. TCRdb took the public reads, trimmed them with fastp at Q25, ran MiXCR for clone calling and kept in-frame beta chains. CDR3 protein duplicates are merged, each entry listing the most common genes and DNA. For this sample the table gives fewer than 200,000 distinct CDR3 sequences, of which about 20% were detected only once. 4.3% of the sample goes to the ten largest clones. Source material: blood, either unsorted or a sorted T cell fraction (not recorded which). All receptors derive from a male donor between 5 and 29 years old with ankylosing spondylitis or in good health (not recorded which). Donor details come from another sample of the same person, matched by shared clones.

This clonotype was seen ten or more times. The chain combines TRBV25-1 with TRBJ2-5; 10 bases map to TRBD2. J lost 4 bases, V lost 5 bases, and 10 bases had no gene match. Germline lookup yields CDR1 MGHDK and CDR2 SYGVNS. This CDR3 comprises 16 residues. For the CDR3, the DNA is TGTGCCAGCAGTCTAAGCCGGCGACTAGCGGGAGAGACCCAGTACTTC. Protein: CASSLSRRLAGETQYF. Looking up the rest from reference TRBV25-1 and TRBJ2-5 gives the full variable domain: EADIYQTPRYLVIGTGKKITLECSQTMGHDKMYWYQQDPGMELHLIHYSYGVNSTEKGDLSSESTVSRIRTEHFPLTLESARPSHTSQYLCASSLSRRLAGETQYFGPGTRLLVL.

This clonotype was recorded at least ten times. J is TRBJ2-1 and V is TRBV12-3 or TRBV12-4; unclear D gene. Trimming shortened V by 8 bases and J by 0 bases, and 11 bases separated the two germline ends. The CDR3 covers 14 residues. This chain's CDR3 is CASQRAVSYNEQFF. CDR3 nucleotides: TGTGCCAGCCAAAGGGCAGTCTCCTACAATGAGCAGTTCTTC.

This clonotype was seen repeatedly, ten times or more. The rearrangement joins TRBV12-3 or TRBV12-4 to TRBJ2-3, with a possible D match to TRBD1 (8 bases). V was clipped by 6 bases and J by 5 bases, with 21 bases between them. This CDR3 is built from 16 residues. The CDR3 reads CASRADRAGEGDTQYF. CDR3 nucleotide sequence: TGTGCCAGCAGGGCGGACAGGGCGGGAGAAGGAGATACGCAGTATTTT.

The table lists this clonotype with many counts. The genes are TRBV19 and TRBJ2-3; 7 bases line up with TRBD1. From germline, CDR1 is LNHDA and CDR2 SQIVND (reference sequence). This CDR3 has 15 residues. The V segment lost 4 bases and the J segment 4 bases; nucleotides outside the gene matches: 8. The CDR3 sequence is CASSTATGKSDTQYF. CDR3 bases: TGTGCCAGTAGTACCGCGACAGGGAAATCAGATACGCAGTATTTT.

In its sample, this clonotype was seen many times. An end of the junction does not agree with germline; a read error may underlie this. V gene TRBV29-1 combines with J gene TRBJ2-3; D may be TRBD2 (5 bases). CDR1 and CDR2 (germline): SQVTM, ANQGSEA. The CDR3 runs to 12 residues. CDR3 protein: CSVAVGRNTQYF. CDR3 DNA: TGCAGCGTTGCGGTAGGGAGAAATACACAGTATTTT.

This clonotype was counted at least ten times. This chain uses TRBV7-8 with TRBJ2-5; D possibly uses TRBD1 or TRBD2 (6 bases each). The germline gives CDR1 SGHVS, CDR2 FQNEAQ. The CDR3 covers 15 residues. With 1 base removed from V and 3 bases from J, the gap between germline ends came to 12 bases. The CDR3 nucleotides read TGTGCCAGCAGCTTAGAGGGGGGAATAAAAGAGACCCAGTACTTC. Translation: CASSLEGGIKETQYF.

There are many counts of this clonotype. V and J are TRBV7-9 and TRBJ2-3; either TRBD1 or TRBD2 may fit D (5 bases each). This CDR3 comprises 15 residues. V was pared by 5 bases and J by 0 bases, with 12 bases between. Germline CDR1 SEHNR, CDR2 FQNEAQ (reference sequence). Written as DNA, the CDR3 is TGTGCCAGCAGCCCGGGACCACCTAGCACAGATACGCAGTATTTT. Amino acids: CASSPGPPSTDTQYF. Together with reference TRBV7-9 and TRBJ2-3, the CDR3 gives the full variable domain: DTGVSQNPRHKITKRGQNVTFRCDPISEHNRLYWYRQTLGQGPEFLTYFQNEAQLEKSRLLSDRFSAERPKGSFSTLEIQRTEQGDSAMYLCASSPGPPSTDTQYFGPGTRLTVL.

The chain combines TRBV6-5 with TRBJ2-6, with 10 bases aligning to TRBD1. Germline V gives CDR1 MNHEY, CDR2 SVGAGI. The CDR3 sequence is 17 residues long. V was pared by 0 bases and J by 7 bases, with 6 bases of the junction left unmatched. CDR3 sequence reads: CASSYSWGQGTANVLTF. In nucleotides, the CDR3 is TGTGCCAGCAGTTACTCGTGGGGACAGGGGACCGCCAACGTCCTGACTTTC.

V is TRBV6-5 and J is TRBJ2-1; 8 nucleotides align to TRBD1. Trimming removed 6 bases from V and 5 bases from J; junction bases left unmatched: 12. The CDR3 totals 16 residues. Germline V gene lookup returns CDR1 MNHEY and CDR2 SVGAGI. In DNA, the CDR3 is TGTGCCAGCAGAAGCCTGGGGACAGGACCCAACAATGAGCAGTTCTTC. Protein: CASRSLGTGPNNEQFF.

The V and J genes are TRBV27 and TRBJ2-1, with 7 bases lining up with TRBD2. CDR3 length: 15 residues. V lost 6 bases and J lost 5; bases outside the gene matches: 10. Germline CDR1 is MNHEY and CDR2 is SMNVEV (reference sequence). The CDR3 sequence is CASSPGVAGNNEQFF. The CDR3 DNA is TGTGCCAGCAGCCCCGGGGTAGCGGGTAACAATGAGCAGTTCTTC.

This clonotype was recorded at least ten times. CDR3 nucleotide sequence: TGCGCCAGCAGCTTGACAGGACACCCTAGCTCCTACAATGAGCAGTTCTTC. Amino acid sequence: CASSLTGHPSSYNEQFF. The chain uses TRBV5-1 and TRBJ2-1, with D perhaps TRBD1 (5 bases). Trimming shortened V by 1 base and J by 0 bases, and 14 bases separated the two germline ends. The CDR3 covers 17 residues. Germline values: CDR1 SGHRS, CDR2 YFSETQ.

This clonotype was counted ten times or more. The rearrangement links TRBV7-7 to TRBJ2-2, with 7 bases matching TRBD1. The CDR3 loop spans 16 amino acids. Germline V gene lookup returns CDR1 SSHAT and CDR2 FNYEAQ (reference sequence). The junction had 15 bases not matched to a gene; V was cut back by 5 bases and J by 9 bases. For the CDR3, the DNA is TGTGCCAGCAGCCCAGGGACAGCGCCCCCCCCGCGGGAGCTGTTTTTT. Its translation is CASSPGTAPPPRELFF.

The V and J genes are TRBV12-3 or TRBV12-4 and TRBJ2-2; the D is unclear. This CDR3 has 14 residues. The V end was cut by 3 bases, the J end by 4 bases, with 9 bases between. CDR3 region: CASSLVRSTGELFF. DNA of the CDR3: TGTGCCAGCAGTTTGGTCAGGTCCACCGGGGAGCTGTTTTTT.

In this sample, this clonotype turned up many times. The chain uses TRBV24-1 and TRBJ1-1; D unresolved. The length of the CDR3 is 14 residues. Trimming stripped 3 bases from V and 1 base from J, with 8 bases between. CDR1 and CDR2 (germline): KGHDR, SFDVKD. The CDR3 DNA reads TGTGCCACCAGTGATCGAGGCGGGAACACTGAAGCTTTCTTT. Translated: CATSDRGGNTEAFF.

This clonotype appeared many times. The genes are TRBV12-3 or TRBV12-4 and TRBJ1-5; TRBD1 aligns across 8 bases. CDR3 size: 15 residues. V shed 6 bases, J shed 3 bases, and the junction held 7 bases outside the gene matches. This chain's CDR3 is CASRQDRVSNQPQHF. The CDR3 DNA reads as TGTGCCAGCAGACAGGACAGGGTTTCCAATCAGCCCCAGCATTTT.

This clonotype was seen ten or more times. This chain's CDR3 is CASSIGLKGGTQYF. The CDR3 DNA sequence: TGTGCCAGTAGTATAGGGCTCAAAGGTGGGACCCAGTACTTC. V is TRBV19 and J is TRBJ2-5; no definite D call. CDR1 and CDR2 from the germline V gene are LNHDA and SQIVND (reference sequence). V shed 1 base and J shed 7 bases, with 13 bases lying between them. CDR3 length: 14 residues. Variable domain in full (rest from reference TRBV19 and TRBJ2-5): DGGITQSPKYLFRKEGQNVTLSCEQNLNHDAMYWYRQDPGQGLRLIYYSQIVNDFQKGDIAEGYSVSREKKESFPLTVTSAQKNPTAFYLCASSIGLKGGTQYFGPGTRLLVL.

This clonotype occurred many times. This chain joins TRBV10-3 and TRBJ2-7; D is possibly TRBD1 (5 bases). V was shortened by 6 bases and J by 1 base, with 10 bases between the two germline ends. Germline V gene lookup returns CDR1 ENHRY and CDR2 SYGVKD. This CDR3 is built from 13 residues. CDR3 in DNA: TGTGCCATCAGCCCGACAGAATCCTACGAGCAGTACGTC. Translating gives CAISPTESYEQYV.

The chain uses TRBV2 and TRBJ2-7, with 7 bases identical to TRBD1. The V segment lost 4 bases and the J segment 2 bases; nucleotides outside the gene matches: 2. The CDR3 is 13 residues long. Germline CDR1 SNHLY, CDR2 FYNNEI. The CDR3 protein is CASSVDRAYEQYV. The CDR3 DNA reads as TGTGCCAGCAGTGTTGACAGGGCCTACGAGCAGTACGTC.